This T cell receptor (beta chain) was identified during a study of blood T cells in healthy people across ages. On the study more broadly: Capturing about one barcoded beta molecule per two T cells was achieved by template switching.

Ten or more counts support this clonotype. The authors ran a second PCR of about 6 to 11 cycles using a sample-barcoded 5' primer and a J-beta primer mix. MiXCR, applied by TCRdb to the 5' RACE reads, yields one record per CDR3 protein. The sample yields roughly 930,000 distinct CDR3 sequences, roughly 48% seen once. V shed 4 bases, J shed 6 bases, and the junction held 10 bases outside the gene matches. The CDR3 runs to 16 residues. Looked up from germline, CDR1 is LGHDT and CDR2 is YNNKEL (reference sequence). The J gene is TRBJ2-2, the V gene TRBV3-1, with 8 bases lining up with TRBD1. The sequencing sample was made of blood. This TCR was sampled from a man aged 25 to 45 in good health. The CDR3 coding sequence is TGTGCCAGCAGCCGAACAGGGGGGCCAAGGGCCGGGGAGCTGTTTTTT. This translates into CASSRTGGPRAGELFF.